Judged by abundance, the clone carrying this T cell receptor (beta chain) is medium-sized. Its antigen is as yet unknown. No patient had autoimmune disease or received systemic immunosuppression. Trimming removed 1 base from V and 5 bases from J; junction bases left unmatched: 9. The CDR3 totals 16 residues. The germline gives CDR1 SGHRS, CDR2 YFSETQ. This record belongs to a study of OX40 agonist ivuxolimab in advanced cancers. Study-level background: Past anti-PD-1, anti-PD-L1 or anti-CTLA-4 therapy was accepted, and roughly 38% had received some. Regarding the study as a whole: Partial responders receiving 0.1-3.0 mg/kg showed among the lowest clonal expansion.

TCRdb keeps only in-frame clones here, not all; method: immunoSEQ multiplex PCR. The table lists about 27,000 clones, 65% to 80% of them singletons, with 25% to 30% in the top ten. The source is an adult with an advanced solid tumor such as melanoma, head and neck, liver or kidney cancer. The chain recombines TRBV5-1 with TRBJ1-1; 9 nucleotides match TRBD1. This specimen consisted of CD4+ or CD8+ T cells sorted from blood, obtained in a trial of the OX40 agonist ivuxolimab. The CDR3 protein is CASSLTPGQGRTEAFF. The DNA of the CDR3 is TGCGCCAGCAGCTTGACTCCGGGACAGGGTCGTACTGAAGCTTTCTTT.